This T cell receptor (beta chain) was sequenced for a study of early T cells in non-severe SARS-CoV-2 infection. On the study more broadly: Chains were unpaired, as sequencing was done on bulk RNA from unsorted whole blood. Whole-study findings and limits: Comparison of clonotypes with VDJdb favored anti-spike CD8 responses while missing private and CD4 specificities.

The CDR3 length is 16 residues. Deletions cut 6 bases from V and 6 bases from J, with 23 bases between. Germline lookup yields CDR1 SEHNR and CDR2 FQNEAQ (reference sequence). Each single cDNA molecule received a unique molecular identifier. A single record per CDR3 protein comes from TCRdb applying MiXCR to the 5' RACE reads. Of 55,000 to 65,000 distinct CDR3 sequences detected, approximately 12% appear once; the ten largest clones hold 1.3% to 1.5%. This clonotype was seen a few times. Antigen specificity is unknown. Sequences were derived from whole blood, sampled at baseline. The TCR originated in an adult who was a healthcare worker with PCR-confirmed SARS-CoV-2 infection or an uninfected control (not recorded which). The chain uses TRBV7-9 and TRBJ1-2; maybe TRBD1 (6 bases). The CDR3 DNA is TGTGCCAGCAGTACAATCGGTCAGGGGCTTGCGGATGGCTACACCTTC. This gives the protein CASSTIGQGLADGYTF.